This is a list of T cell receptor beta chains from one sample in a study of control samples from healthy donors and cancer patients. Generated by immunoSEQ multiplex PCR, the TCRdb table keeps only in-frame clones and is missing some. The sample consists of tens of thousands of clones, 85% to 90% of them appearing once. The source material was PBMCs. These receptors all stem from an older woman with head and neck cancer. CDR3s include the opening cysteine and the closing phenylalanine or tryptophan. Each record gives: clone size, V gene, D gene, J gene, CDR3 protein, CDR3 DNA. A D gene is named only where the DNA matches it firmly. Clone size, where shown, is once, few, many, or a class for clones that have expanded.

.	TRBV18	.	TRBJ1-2	CASSPGSNYGYTF	TGTGCCAGCTCACCAGGCAGTAACTATGGCTACACCTTC
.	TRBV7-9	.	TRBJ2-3	CASSLQTGLVTDTQYF	TGTGCCAGCAGCTTACAAACAGGGCTGGTCACAGATACGCAGTATTTT
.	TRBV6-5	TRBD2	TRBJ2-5	CASSRQLAGGETQYF	TGTGCCAGCAGCAGGCAACTAGCGGGAGGAGAGACCCAGTACTTC
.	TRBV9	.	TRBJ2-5	CASSFGAGAVIETQYF	TGTGCCAGCAGCTTTGGGGCAGGGGCCGTTATAGAGACCCAGTACTTC
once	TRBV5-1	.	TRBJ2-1	CASSPPVGGTNYNEQFF	TGCGCCAGCAGCCCCCCTGTCGGGGGAACTAACTACAATGAGCAGTTCTTC
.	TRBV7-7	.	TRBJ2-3	CASSLGSALTDTQYF	TGTGCCAGCAGCTTAGGTTCGGCACTCACAGATACGCAGTATTTT
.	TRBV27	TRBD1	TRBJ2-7	CASSDRASYEQYF	TGTGCCAGCAGCGACAGGGCCTCCTACGAGCAGTACTTC
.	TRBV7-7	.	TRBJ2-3	CASSLTVSTDTQYF	TGTGCCAGCAGCTTAACGGTTAGCACAGATACGCAGTATTTT
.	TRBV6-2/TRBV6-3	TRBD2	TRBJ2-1	CASSSTSGVYEQFF	TGTGCCAGCAGCTCGACTAGCGGGGTCTATGAGCAGTTCTTC
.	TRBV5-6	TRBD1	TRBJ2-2	CASTGTANTGELFF	TGTGCCAGCACCGGGACAGCGAACACCGGGGAGCTGTTTTTT
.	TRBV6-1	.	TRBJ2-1	CASSEGSQVNEQFF	TGTGCCAGCAGTGAAGGGTCACAGGTGAATGAGCAGTTCTTC
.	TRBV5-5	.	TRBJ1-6	CASSFSPGRSSPLHF	TGTGCCAGCAGCTTCTCTCCGGGTCGCAGTTCACCCCTCCACTTT
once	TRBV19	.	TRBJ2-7	CASSSGVSYEQYF	TGTGCCAGTAGTAGCGGGGTCTCCTACGAGCAGTACTTC
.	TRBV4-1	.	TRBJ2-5	CASSQDGVETQYF	TGCGCCAGCAGCCAAGATGGTGTCGAGACCCAGTACTTC
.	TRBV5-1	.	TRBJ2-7	CASSLEHEQYF	TGCGCCAGCAGCTTGGAGCACGAGCAGTACTTC
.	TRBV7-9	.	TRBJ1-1	CASSLSGAANTEAFF	TGTGCCAGCAGCTTATCTGGGGCGGCGAACACTGAAGCTTTCTTT
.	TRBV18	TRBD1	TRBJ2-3	CASSQTGGPDTQYF	TGTGCCAGCTCACAAACAGGGGGGCCAGATACGCAGTATTTT
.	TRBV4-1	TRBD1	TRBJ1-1	CASSQLGTGVLQTEAFF	TGCGCCAGCAGCCAACTCGGGACAGGGGTGTTGCAAACTGAAGCTTTCTTT
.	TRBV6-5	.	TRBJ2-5	CASRPGTVVKTQYF	TGTGCCAGCAGGCCGGGGACCGTTGTAAAGACCCAGTACTTC
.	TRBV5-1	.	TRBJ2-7	CASSSMLGFEQYF	TGCGCCAGCAGCTCCATGCTAGGGTTCGAGCAGTACTTC
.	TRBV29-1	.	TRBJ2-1	CSVYQRESSYNEQFF	TGCAGCGTCTACCAACGGGAGAGCTCCTACAATGAGCAGTTCTTC
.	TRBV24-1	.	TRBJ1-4	CATFPGHRADEKLFF	TGTGCCACCTTCCCAGGACATCGAGCGGATGAAAAACTGTTTTTT
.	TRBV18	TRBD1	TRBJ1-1	CASSREQGANTEAFF	TGTGCCAGCTCAAGAGAACAGGGGGCGAACACTGAAGCTTTCTTT
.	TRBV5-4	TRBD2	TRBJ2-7	CASSLGVRTSGSYEQYF	TGTGCCAGCAGCTTGGGTGTCCGGACTAGCGGGAGCTACGAGCAGTACTTC
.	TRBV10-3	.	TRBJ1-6	CAISESANNSPLHF	TGTGCCATCAGTGAATCAGCCAATAATTCACCCCTCCACTTT
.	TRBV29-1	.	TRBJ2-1	CSVADRVVFEQFF	TGCAGCGTTGCTGACAGAGTAGTTTTTGAGCAGTTCTTC
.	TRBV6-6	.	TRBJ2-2	CASSSLVTGELFF	TGTGCCAGCAGTTCCTTGGTCACCGGGGAGCTGTTTTTT
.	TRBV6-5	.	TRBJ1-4	CASSYKGDEKLFF	TGTGCCAGCAGTTACAAGGGTGATGAAAAACTGTTTTTT
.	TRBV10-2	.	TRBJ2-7	CATGNRVSYEQYF	TGCGCCACCGGGAACAGGGTCTCCTACGAGCAGTACTTC
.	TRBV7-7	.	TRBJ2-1	CASSLGPNNEQFF	TGTGCCAGCAGCTTAGGTCCGAACAATGAGCAGTTCTTC
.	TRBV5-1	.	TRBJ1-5	CASSLGSEQPQHF	TGCGCCAGCAGCTTGGGGAGCGAACAGCCCCAGCATTTT
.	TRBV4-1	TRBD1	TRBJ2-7	CASSQNRDSSYEQYF	TGCGCCAGCAGCCAGAACCGGGACAGCTCCTACGAGCAGTACTTC
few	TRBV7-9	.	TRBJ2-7	CASSADNSYEQYF	TGTGCCAGCAGCGCTGACAACTCCTACGAGCAGTACTTC
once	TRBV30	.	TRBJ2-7	CAWSVPDYEQYF	TGTGCCTGGAGTGTACCGGACTACGAGCAGTACTTC
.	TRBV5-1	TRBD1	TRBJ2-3	CASSSGQGSTDTQYF	TGCGCCAGCAGCTCCGGACAGGGGAGCACAGATACGCAGTATTTT
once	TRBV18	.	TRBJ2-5	CASSRDLQETQYF	TGTGCCAGCTCCCGCGATTTACAAGAGACCCAGTACTTC
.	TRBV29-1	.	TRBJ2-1	CSLADKGFPTYNEQFF	TGCAGCCTTGCTGATAAGGGCTTTCCTACCTACAATGAGCAGTTCTTC
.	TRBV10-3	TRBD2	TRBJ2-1	CAISDWASGSQIRSYNEQFF	TGTGCCATCAGTGATTGGGCTAGCGGGAGTCAAATCCGGTCCTACAATGAGCAGTTCTTC
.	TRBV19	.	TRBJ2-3	CASSDYTRIPITDTQYF	TGTGCCAGTAGTGATTATACGAGGATTCCTATCACAGATACGCAGTATTTT
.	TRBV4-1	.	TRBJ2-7	CASSQDRAYEQYF	TGCGCCAGCAGCCAAGATCGAGCGTACGAGCAGTACTTC
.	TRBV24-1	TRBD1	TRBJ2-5	CATSDWGQGASRETQYF	TGTGCCACCAGTGATTGGGGACAGGGGGCTTCGCGGGAGACCCAGTACTTC
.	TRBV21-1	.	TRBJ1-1	CASKEVNTEAFF	TGTGCCAGCAAGGAGGTGAACACTGAAGCTTTCTTT
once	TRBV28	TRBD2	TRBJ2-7	CASLGGLYEQYF	TGTGCCAGTTTGGGAGGGCTCTACGAGCAGTACTTC
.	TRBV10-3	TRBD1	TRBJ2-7	CAISESVIRDRGSYEQYF	TGTGCCATCAGTGAGTCTGTGATCCGGGACAGGGGTTCCTACGAGCAGTACTTC
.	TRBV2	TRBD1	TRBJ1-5	CASSEEGASNQPQHF	TGTGCCAGCAGTGAAGAGGGGGCAAGCAATCAGCCCCAGCATTTT
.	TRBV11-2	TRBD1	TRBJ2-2	CASSFDRGDGTGELFF	TGTGCCAGCAGCTTTGACAGGGGCGATGGCACCGGGGAGCTGTTTTTT
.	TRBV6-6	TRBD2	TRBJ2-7	CASSYERGAYEQYF	TGTGCCAGCAGTTACGAGCGGGGCGCCTACGAGCAGTACTTC
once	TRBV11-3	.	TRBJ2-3	CASSLGYDTQYF	TGTGCCAGCAGCTTAGGGTACGATACGCAGTATTTT
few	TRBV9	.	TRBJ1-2	CASSATASGGYTF	TGTGCCAGCAGCGCGACAGCCTCGGGTGGCTACACCTTC
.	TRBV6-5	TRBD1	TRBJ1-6	CASQDRGPWNSPLHF	TGTGCCAGCCAAGACAGGGGGCCTTGGAATTCACCCCTCCACTTT
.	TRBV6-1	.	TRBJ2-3	CASSGRRGGTTDTQYF	TGTGCCAGCAGTGGACGACGCGGAGGGACCACAGATACGCAGTATTTT
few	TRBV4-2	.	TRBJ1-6	CASSQVGDVYNSPLHF	TGTGCCAGCAGCCAAGTGGGGGACGTGTATAATTCACCCCTCCACTTT
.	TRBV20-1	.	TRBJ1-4	CSASGGAATNEKLFF	TGCAGTGCTAGTGGCGGGGCCGCAACTAATGAAAAACTGTTTTTT
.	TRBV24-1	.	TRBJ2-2	CATSDPGSGELFF	TGTGCCACCAGTGACCCCGGGTCCGGGGAGCTGTTTTTT
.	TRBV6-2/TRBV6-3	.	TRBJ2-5	CASSYDSQETQYF	TGTGCCAGCAGTTACGACAGTCAAGAGACCCAGTACTTC